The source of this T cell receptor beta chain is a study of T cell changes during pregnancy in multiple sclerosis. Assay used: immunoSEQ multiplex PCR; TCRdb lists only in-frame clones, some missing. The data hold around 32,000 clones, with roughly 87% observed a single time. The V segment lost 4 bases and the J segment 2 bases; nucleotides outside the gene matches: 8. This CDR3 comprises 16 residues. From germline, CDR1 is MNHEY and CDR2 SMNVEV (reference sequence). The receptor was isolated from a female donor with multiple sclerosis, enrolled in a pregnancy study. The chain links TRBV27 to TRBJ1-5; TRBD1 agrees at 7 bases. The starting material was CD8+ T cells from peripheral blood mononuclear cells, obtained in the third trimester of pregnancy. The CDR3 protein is CASSSRQGGGNQPQHF. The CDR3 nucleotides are TGTGCCAGCAGTTCCCGACAGGGCGGCGGCAATCAGCCCCAGCATTTT.